The 7 T cell receptor beta chains below come from one sample, sequenced in a study of cytomegalovirus exposure and HLA in healthy donors. In the PCR, 60 Vbeta and 13 Jbeta primers were used. Some clones are missing from TCRdb's copy, which holds only in-frame ones; the method was immunoSEQ multiplex PCR. The sample includes 310,000 or so clones, about 90% of them seen just once. The material sequenced was PBMCs. The source of these receptors is a woman under 30 in good health and CMV-seronegative.

The V and J genes are TRBV4-2 and TRBJ2-3; 15 nucleotides agree with TRBD2. CDR3 length: 17 amino acids. CDR1 is LGHNA and CDR2 is YNFKEQ in the germline V gene. The J segment lost 6 bases and the V segment lost 3 bases, leaving 7 bases of the junction unmatched. CDR3 region: CASSQGRGTSGGDTQYF. DNA of the CDR3: TGTGCCAGCAGCCAGGGCAGAGGGACTAGCGGGGGGGATACGCAGTATTTT.

The V gene is TRBV6-5, the J gene TRBJ1-1, with D unresolved. The V gene's germline CDR1 is MNHEY and CDR2 SVGAGI. This CDR3 comprises 14 residues. V lost 2 bases and J lost 0, with 7 bases in between. As DNA, the CDR3 is TGTGCCAGCAGTTACGGAGGGATGAACACTGAAGCTTTCTTT. Amino acids: CASSYGGMNTEAFF.

The chain couples TRBV10-3 to TRBJ2-7; 8 bases align to TRBD2. With V trimmed by 7 bases and J by 5 bases, 10 bases remained unmatched. This CDR3 spans 14 amino acids. CDR1 and CDR2 (germline): ENHRY, SYGVKD. The CDR3: CAIKGSGGGDEQYF. CDR3 in DNA: TGTGCCATCAAGGGGAGCGGGGGTGGCGACGAGCAGTACTTC.

This sequence joins TRBV27 and TRBJ2-1; 7 bases are a match to TRBD1. V lost 2 bases, J lost 7 bases, and 5 bases stayed unmatched. The CDR3 spans 14 residues. The germline gives CDR1 MNHEY, CDR2 SMNVEV (reference sequence). The CDR3 nucleotides read TGTGCCAGCAGTTTAAGGACAGGTACAAATGAGCAGTTCTTC. This codes for CASSLRTGTNEQFF.

V gene TRBV19 combines with J gene TRBJ2-4; 12 nucleotides line up with TRBD2. This CDR3 is built from 18 residues. CDR1 and CDR2 from the germline V gene are LNHDA and SQIVND (reference sequence). Trimming removed 5 bases from V and 1 base from J; junction bases left unmatched: 9. CDR3 nucleotide sequence: TGTGCCAGTAGTTTTGGACTAGCGGGGCCGGCGGCCAAAAACATTCAGTACTTC. Its protein is CASSFGLAGPAAKNIQYF.

This chain connects TRBV27 to TRBJ1-4, with TRBD1 matching over 7 bases. CDR1 is MNHEY and CDR2 is SMNVEV in the germline V gene (reference sequence). The CDR3 is 13 amino acids. With V trimmed by 4 bases and J by 7 bases, 3 bases remained unmatched. The CDR3 region has the DNA TGTGCCAGCAGTTCCAGGGGGGTTGAAAAACTGTTTTTT. This codes for CASSSRGVEKLFF.

The CDR3 spells CASSVGPYSTNEKLFF. CDR3 nucleotides: TGTGCCAGCAGCGTAGGCCCATACTCAACTAATGAAAAACTGTTTTTT. This chain uses TRBV9 with TRBJ1-4, with D hard to call. Per germline, CDR1 SGDLS and CDR2 YYNGEE. The CDR3 is 16 residues long. V shed 0 bases and J shed 0 bases, with 9 bases lying between them.